This T cell receptor beta chain was identified in a study of T cells in Graves' hyperthyroidism and ophthalmopathy. Regarding the study as a whole: Most clonotypes expanded in the thyroid (above 0.001) were also present in blood.

TCR beta CDR3 regions were amplified from RNA transcripts. Using the HTBI primer set, a first-round RT-PCR was run on the TCR CDR3. TCRdb analysed the multiplex PCR reads with MiXCR anew, one entry per CDR3 protein. The repertoire holds 600,000 to 900,000 distinct CDR3 sequences, with around 15% as singletons. The study enrolled patients aged 18 to 65 with newly diagnosed hyperthyroidism of under 2 months' duration. Note on this clonotype: Its antigen is as yet unknown.

V shed 7 bases and J shed 5 bases, with 14 bases lying between them. The germline gives CDR1 MGHDK, CDR2 SYGVNS. CDR3 length: 13 residues. The source is a man younger than 30 with Graves' hyperthyroidism. Material: blood. The chain has TRBV25-1 and TRBJ1-1; D remains unclear. Here the CDR3 DNA reads TGTGCCAGCAAGTACAGCTTAGCTACTGAAGCTTTCTTT. Its translation is CASKYSLATEAFF.